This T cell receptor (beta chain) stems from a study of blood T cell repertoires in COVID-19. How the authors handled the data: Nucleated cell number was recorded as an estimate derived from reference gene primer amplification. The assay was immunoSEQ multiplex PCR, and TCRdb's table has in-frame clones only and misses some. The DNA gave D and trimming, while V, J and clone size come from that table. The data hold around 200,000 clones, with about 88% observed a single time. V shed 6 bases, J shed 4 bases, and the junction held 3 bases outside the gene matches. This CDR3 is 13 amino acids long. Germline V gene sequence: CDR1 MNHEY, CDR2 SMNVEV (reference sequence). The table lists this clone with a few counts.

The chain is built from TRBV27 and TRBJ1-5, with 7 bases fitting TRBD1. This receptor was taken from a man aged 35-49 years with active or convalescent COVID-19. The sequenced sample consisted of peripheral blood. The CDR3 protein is CASRRDRNQPQHF. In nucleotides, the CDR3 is TGTGCCAGCAGGCGGGACAGAAATCAGCCCCAGCATTTT.